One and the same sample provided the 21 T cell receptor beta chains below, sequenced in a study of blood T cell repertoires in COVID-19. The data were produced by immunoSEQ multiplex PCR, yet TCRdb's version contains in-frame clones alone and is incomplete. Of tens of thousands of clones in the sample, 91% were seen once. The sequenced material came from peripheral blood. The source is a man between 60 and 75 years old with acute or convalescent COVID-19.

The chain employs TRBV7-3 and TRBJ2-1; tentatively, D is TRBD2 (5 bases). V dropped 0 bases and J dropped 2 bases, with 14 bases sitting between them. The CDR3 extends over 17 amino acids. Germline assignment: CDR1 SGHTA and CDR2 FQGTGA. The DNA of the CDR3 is TGTGCCAGCAGCTTAACCCCAGTAGGTAGCGCCTACAATGAGCAGTTCTTC. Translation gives CASSLTPVGSAYNEQFF.

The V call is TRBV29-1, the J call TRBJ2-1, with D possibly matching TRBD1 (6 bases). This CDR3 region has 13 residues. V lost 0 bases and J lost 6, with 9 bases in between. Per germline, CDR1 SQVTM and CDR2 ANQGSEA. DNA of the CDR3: TGCAGCGTTGAAGATCCCAGGGGCAATGAGCAGTTCTTC. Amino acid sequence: CSVEDPRGNEQFF.

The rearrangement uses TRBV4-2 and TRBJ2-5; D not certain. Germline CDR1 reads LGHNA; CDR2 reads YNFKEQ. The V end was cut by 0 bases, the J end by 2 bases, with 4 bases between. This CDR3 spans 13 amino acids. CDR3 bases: TGTGCCAGCAGCCAAGACCTTCAAGAGACCCAGTACTTC. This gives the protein CASSQDLQETQYF.

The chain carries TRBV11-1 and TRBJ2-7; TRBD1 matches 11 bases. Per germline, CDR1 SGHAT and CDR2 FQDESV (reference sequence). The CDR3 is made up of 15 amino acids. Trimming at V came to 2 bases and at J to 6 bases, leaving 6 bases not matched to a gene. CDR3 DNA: TGTGCCAGCAGCTTAACGGGACAGGGGGGTAGCGAGCAGTACTTC. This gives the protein CASSLTGQGGSEQYF.

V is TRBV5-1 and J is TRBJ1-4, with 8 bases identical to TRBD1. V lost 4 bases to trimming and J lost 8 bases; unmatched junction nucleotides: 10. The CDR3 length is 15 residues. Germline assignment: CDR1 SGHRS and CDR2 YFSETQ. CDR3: CASSPTGTGYEKLFF. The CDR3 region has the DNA TGCGCCAGCAGCCCGACCGGGACAGGCTACGAAAAACTGTTTTTT.

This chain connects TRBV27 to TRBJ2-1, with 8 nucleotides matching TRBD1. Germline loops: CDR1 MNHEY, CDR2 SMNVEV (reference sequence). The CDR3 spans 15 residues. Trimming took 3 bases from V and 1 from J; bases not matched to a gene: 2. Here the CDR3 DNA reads TGTGCCAGCAGTTTCGGACAGGGATCCTACAATGAGCAGTTCTTC. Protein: CASSFGQGSYNEQFF.

The CDR3 DNA follows: TGTGCCTGGAGTCTAGCAATCACCGGGGAGCTGTTTTTT. This translates into CAWSLAITGELFF. This chain uses TRBV30 with TRBJ2-2; perhaps TRBD2 as D (5 bases). Trimming cost V 2 bases and J 4 bases, with 8 bases left between them. CDR1 GTSNPN and CDR2 SVGIG come from the germline V gene (reference sequence). CDR3 length equals 13 residues.

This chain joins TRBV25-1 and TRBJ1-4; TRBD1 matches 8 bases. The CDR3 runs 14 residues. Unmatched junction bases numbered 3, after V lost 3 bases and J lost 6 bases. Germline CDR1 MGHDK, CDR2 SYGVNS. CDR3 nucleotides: TGTGCCAGCAGTGAGACAGGGGAGCATGAAAAACTGTTTTTT. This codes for CASSETGEHEKLFF. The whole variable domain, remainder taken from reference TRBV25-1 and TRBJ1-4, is EADIYQTPRYLVIGTGKKITLECSQTMGHDKMYWYQQDPGMELHLIHYSYGVNSTEKGDLSSESTVSRIRTEHFPLTLESARPSHTSQYLCASSETGEHEKLFFGSGTQLSVL.

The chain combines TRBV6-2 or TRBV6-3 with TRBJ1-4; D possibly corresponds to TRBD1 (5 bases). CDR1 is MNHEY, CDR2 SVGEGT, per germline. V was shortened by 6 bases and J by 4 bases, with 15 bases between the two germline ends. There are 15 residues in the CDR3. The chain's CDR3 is CASSPRTPGNEKLFF. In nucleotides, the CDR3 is TGTGCCAGCAGCCCAAGGACACCTGGTAATGAAAAACTGTTTTTT.

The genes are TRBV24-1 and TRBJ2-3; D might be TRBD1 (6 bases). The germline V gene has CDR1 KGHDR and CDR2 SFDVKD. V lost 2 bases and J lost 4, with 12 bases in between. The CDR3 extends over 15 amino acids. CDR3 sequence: CATSDSTGLADTQYF. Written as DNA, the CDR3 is TGTGCCACCAGTGATTCTACAGGGTTGGCAGATACGCAGTATTTT.

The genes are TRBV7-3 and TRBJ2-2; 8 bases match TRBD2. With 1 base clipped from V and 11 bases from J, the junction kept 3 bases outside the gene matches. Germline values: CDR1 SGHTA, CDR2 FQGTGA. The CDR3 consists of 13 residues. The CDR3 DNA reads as TGTGCCAGCAGCTTAAGCGGGGGGACTGAGCTGTTTTTT. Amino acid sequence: CASSLSGGTELFF.

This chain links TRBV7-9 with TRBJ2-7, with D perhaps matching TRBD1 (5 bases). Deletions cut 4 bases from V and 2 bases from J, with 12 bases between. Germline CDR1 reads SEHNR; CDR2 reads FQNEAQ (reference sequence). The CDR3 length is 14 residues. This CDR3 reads CASSSDRGTYEQYF. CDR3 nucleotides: TGTGCCAGCAGCTCCGACAGAGGAACCTACGAGCAGTACTTC.

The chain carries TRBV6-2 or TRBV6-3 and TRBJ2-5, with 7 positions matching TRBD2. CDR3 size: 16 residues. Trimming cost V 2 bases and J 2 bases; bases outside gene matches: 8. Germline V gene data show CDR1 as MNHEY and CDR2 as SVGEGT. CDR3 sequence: CASSYGGLGQQETQYF. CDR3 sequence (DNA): TGTGCCAGCAGTTACGGAGGACTAGGGCAACAAGAGACCCAGTACTTC.

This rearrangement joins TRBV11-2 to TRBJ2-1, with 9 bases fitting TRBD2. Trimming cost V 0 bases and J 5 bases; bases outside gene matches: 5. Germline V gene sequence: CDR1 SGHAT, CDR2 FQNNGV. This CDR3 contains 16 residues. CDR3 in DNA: TGTGCCAGCAGCTTAGAGGTTAGCGGGAGTAACAATGAGCAGTTCTTC. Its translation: CASSLEVSGSNNEQFF.

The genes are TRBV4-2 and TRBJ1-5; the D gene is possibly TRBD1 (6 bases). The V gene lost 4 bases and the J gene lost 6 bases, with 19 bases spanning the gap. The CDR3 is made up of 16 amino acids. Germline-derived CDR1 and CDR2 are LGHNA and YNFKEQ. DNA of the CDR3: TGTGCCAGCAGCCGCCCCCGGACAGAGCTTCGTCAGCCCCAGCATTTT. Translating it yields CASSRPRTELRQPQHF.

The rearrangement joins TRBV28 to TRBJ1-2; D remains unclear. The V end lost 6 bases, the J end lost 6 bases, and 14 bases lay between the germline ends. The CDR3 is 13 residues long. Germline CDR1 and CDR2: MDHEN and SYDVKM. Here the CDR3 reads CASSGESENGYTF. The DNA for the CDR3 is TGTGCCAGCAGCGGGGAGAGTGAGAATGGCTACACCTTC.

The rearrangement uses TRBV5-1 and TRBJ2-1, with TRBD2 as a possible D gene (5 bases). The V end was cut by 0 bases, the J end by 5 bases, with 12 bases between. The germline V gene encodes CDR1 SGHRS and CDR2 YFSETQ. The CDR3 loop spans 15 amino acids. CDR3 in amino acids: CASSLDVGADNEQFF. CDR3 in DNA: TGCGCCAGCAGCTTGGACGTGGGAGCAGACAATGAGCAGTTCTTC.

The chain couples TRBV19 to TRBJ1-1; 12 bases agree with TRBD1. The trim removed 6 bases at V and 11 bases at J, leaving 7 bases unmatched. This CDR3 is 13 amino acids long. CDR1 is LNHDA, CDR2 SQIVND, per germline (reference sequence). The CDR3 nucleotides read TGTGCCAGTAGGCCGGGACAGGGGGCGCAGGCTTTCTTT. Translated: CASRPGQGAQAFF.

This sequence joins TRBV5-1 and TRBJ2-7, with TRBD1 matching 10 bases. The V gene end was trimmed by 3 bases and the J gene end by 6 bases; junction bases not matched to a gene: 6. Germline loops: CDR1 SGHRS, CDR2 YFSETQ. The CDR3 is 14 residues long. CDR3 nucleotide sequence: TGCGCCAGCAGCTCCGGGACAGGGGTCCGCGAGCAGTACTTC. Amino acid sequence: CASSSGTGVREQYF. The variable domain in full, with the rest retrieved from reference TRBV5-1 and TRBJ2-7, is KAGVTQTPRYLIKTRGQQVTLSCSPISGHRSVSWYQQTPGQGLQFLFEYFSETQRNKGNFPGRFSGRQFSNSRSEMNVSTLELGDSALYLCASSSGTGVREQYFGPGTRLTVT.

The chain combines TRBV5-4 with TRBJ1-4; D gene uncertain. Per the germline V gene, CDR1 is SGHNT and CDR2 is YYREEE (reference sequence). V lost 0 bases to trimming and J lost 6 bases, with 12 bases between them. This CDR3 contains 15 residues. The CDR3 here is CASSLEPYNDEKLFF. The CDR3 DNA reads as TGTGCCAGCAGCTTGGAGCCCTATAACGATGAAAAACTGTTTTTT.

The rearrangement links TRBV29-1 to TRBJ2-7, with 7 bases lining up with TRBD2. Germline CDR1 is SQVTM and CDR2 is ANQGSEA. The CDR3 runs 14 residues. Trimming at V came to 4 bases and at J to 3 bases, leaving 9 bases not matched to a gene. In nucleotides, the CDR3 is TGCAGCGTTGCCCCGGGGGGAGGACACTACGAGCAGTACTTC. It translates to CSVAPGGGHYEQYF.